These 15 T cell receptor beta chains were all obtained from the same sample, sequenced in a study of graft-versus-host responses after intestinal transplantation. Libraries were prepared by immunoSEQ multiplex PCR; TCRdb keeps only in-frame clonotypes and omits some of them. The table shows fewer than 25,000 clones, with around two fifths occurring only once. Here the sequenced sample was alloreactive CD4+ T cells from a mixed lymphocyte reaction culture, taken before intestinal transplant. Subset described: CFSE-low proliferating T cells sorted from roughly six-day pre-transplant mixed lymphocyte reaction (GvH or HvG direction). Source of these receptors: a human patient who received an intestinal transplant.

V and J are TRBV7-9 and TRBJ2-5; D unclear. The end of the DNA fits TRBJ2-7 better, so the J call may be wrong. Germline lookup yields CDR1 SEHNR and CDR2 FQNEAQ (reference sequence). CDR3 size: 14 residues. The chain's CDR3 is CASQVESSSYEQYF. As DNA, the CDR3 is TGTGCCAGCCAGGTAGAGTCGAGCTCCTACGAGCAGTACTTC.

This clone was counted a few times. The chain employs TRBV5-1 and TRBJ2-1; 9 bases fit TRBD2. The V and J ends lost 0 bases and 5 bases, in that order; junction bases with no gene match: 6. Germline V CDR1 and CDR2: SGHRS, YFSETQ. The CDR3 consists of 16 residues. CDR3: CASSLVVTSGHNEQFF. As DNA, the CDR3 is TGCGCCAGCAGCTTGGTGGTGACTAGCGGTCACAATGAGCAGTTCTTC. The variable domain in full, completed from reference TRBV5-1 and TRBJ2-1, reads KAGVTQTPRYLIKTRGQQVTLSCSPISGHRSVSWYQQTPGQGLQFLFEYFSETQRNKGNFPGRFSGRQFSNSRSEMNVSTLELGDSALYLCASSLVVTSGHNEQFFGPGTRLTVL.

The genes are TRBV4-1 and TRBJ1-5; unclear D gene. The CDR3 runs 15 residues. CDR1 is MGHRA, CDR2 YSYEKL, per germline. V was cut by 0 bases and J by 1 base, with 7 bases left in between. CDR3 in DNA: TGCGCCAGCAGCCAAGATGGCAGGAGCAATCAGCCCCAGCATTTT. Its translation is CASSQDGRSNQPQHF.

The chain uses TRBV6-1 and TRBJ1-3; TRBD1 might be the D (5 bases). This CDR3 region has 14 residues. Germline-derived CDR1 and CDR2 are MNHNS and SASEGT. V was trimmed by 5 bases and J by 6 bases, leaving 14 bases between them. The CDR3 is CASSQGFMANTIYF. The CDR3 coding sequence is TGTGCCAGCAGTCAGGGATTCATGGCAAACACCATATATTTT.

The V and J genes are TRBV4-3 and TRBJ1-2; 10 bases line up with TRBD1. The V gene end was trimmed by 1 base and the J gene end by 0 bases; junction bases not matched to a gene: 8. Looked up from germline, CDR1 is LGHNA and CDR2 is YSLEER. The CDR3 is 18 residues long. This CDR3 reads CASSQVPGQGLSNYGYTF. CDR3 bases: TGCGCCAGCAGCCAAGTGCCGGGACAGGGGCTTTCTAACTATGGCTACACCTTC.

This clone was seen a handful of times. The chain recombines TRBV6-5 with TRBJ1-4, with TRBD1 matching over 7 bases. Germline trimming cut 10 bases from V and 4 bases from J; bases unmatched to any gene: 3. Germline lookup yields CDR1 MNHEY and CDR2 SVGAGI. The CDR3 is made up of 12 amino acids. Here the CDR3 DNA reads TGTGCCACAGACAGGGATAATGAAAAACTGTTTTTT. Translation gives CATDRDNEKLFF.

V is TRBV7-9 and J is TRBJ2-2; 7 bases align to TRBD2. This CDR3 is built from 16 residues. Germline loops: CDR1 SEHNR, CDR2 FQNEAQ (reference sequence). V was pared by 1 base and J by 4 bases, with 6 bases of the junction left unmatched. The CDR3 protein is CASSLVYAGATGELFF. In DNA form, the CDR3 reads TGTGCCAGCAGCTTAGTCTATGCGGGAGCCACCGGGGAGCTGTTTTTT.

The genes are TRBV4-3 and TRBJ2-2; 8 bases match TRBD1. Trimming at V came to 3 bases and at J to 8 bases, leaving 8 bases not matched to a gene. Germline-derived CDR1 and CDR2 are LGHNA and YSLEER. The CDR3 contains 15 residues. CDR3 sequence: CASSHTGTGWGELFF. CDR3 bases: TGCGCCAGCAGCCACACCGGGACAGGTTGGGGGGAGCTGTTTTTT.

The chain combines TRBV11-1 with TRBJ2-7, with 9 bases identical to TRBD2. In germline, CDR1 is SGHAT, CDR2 FQDESV (reference sequence). The V and J ends lost 0 bases and 5 bases, in that order; junction bases with no gene match: 5. This CDR3 has 15 amino acids. The CDR3 DNA reads as TGTGCCAGCAGCTTAGCGCAGCGGGAGGAAGACGAGCAGTACTTC. Its translation is CASSLAQREEDEQYF.

This clone occurred a few times. For the CDR3, the DNA is TGTGCCAGCAGTGTAACAGGGGGCGTGGGCACTGAAGCTTTCTTT. This encodes CASSVTGGVGTEAFF. The V call is TRBV6-1, the J call TRBJ1-1, with 9 bases identical to TRBD1. The germline gives CDR1 MNHNS, CDR2 SASEGT. After removal of 4 bases from V and 4 bases from J, the junction contained 7 bases not matched to a gene. The CDR3 covers 15 residues.

This chain joins TRBV2 and TRBJ2-1; D is possibly TRBD2 (6 bases). Looked up from germline, CDR1 is SNHLY and CDR2 is FYNNEI. The CDR3 extends over 14 amino acids. V was trimmed by 4 bases and J by 15 bases, leaving 22 bases between them. The CDR3 is CASSARGSGEYLFF. In DNA, the CDR3 is TGTGCCAGCAGTGCAAGAGGTAGCGGCGAATATCTGTTCTTC.

This clone came up a few times. The chain combines TRBV30 with TRBJ1-5; D unresolved. The V end lost 1 base, the J end lost 9 bases, and 13 bases lay between the germline ends. The V gene's germline CDR1 is GTSNPN and CDR2 SVGIG (reference sequence). The CDR3 consists of 13 residues. The CDR3 coding sequence is TGTGCCTGGAGTGGTTCGTGGGAGTCGCCCCAGCATTTT. Amino acids: CAWSGSWESPQHF.

This clone appeared once. The V call is TRBV7-5, the J call TRBJ2-7; the D call of TRBD1 is as the table states it, not checked on the DNA. TRBV7-5 is flagged as a pseudogene. The CDR3 is 14 amino acids. The CDR3 bases are TGTGCCAGAAGTGGGAGACAGGGGATTTACGAGCAGTACTTC. Translating it yields CARSGRQGIYEQYF.

The CDR3 here is CASSFFRGLLGQPQHF. CDR3 nucleotides: TGTGCCAGCAGTTTCTTCAGGGGGCTGCTTGGACAGCCCCAGCATTTT. V and J are TRBV28 and TRBJ1-5; 8 bases are a match to TRBD1. The CDR3 runs to 16 residues. Per germline, CDR1 MDHEN and CDR2 SYDVKM. V shed 3 bases and J 7 bases; nucleotides not matched to a gene: 11.

The sample holds a few counts of this clone. The chain recombines TRBV19 with TRBJ1-4; 7 bases map to TRBD1. The V gene end was trimmed by 6 bases and the J gene end by 7 bases; junction bases not matched to a gene: 11. Germline CDR1 and CDR2: LNHDA and SQIVND (reference sequence). The CDR3 has 15 amino acids. CDR3 sequence: CASSYYRGEGEKLFF. DNA for the CDR3: TGTGCCAGTAGCTATTACAGGGGTGAAGGTGAAAAACTGTTTTTT.